This T cell receptor (beta chain) derives from a study of T-cell reconstitution after alpha-beta-depleted transplantation in children. TCRbeta library preparation incorporated unique molecular identifiers. TCRdb processed the PCR reads anew with MiXCR; each CDR3 protein has one entry. The sample lists 900,000 or so distinct CDR3 sequences; under 20% were seen once. From germline, CDR1 is SQVTM and CDR2 ANQGSEA. V shed 7 bases, J shed 4 bases, and the junction held 8 bases outside the gene matches. The CDR3 is 14 amino acids. This TCR was recovered from a male patient between 5 and 17 years old who had a stem cell transplant for acute lymphoblastic leukemia, so the T cells may come from the graft donor. The V gene is TRBV29-1, the J gene TRBJ2-1, with 9 bases aligning to TRBD1. The specimen comprised PBMCs, mostly from graft donor cells, sampled 360 days after TCRalphabeta/CD19-depleted stem cell transplant. CDR3 region: CSGTGQGQYNEQFF. CDR3 sequence (DNA): TGCAGCGGGACGGGACAGGGCCAATACAATGAGCAGTTCTTC.